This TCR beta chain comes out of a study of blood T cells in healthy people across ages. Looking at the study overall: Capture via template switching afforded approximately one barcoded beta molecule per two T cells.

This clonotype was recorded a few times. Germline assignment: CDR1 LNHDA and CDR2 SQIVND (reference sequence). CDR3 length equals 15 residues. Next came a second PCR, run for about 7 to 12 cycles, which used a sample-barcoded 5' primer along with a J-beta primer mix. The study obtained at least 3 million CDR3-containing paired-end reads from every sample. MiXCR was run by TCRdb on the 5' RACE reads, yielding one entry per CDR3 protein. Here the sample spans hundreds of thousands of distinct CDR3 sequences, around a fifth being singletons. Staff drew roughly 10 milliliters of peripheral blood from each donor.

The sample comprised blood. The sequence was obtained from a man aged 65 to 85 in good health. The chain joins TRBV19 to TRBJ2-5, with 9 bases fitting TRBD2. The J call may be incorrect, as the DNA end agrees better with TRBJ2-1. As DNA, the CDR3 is TGTGCCAGTAGTTCGGCGGGAGGGCCTTCGAATGAGCAGTTCTTC. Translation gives CASSSAGGPSNEQFF.